These 22 T cell receptor beta chains were all obtained from the same sample, sequenced in a study of T cells in Graves' hyperthyroidism and ophthalmopathy. Amplified regions were TCR beta CDR3 sequences from RNA transcripts. The HTBI set primed first-round TCR CDR3 RT-PCR. TCRdb processed the multiplex PCR reads anew with MiXCR; each CDR3 protein has one entry. The sample yields around 400,000 distinct CDR3 sequences, 20% to 25% seen once. Specimen: blood. Receptors originate from a man aged 50 or older with Graves' hyperthyroidism.

Only a few counts were recorded for this clonotype. This rearrangement joins TRBV5-1 to TRBJ2-5, with 8 bases that match TRBD2. With V trimmed by 5 bases and J by 5 bases, 11 bases remained unmatched. CDR3 size: 15 residues. Germline loops: CDR1 SGHRS, CDR2 YFSETQ. CDR3 sequence (DNA): TGCGCCAGCAGTCGAGGACTAGCCTCGGGGGAGACCCAGTACTTC. Protein sequence: CASSRGLASGETQYF.

About this clonotype itself: A much larger clone lies one base from this, so it may be a read error. The chain's CDR3 is CASSLVGPETQDF. The DNA for the CDR3 is TGTGCCAGCAGCTTAGTGGGCCCCGAGACCCAGGACTTC. This chain connects TRBV11-2 to TRBJ2-5; D call uncertain. Looked up from germline, CDR1 is SGHAT and CDR2 is FQNNGV. The CDR3 has 13 residues.

This clonotype appeared a few times. The chain carries TRBV7-3 and TRBJ2-3, with D maybe TRBD2 (7 bases). Trimming pared 2 bases from V and 4 bases from J, leaving 13 bases between. This CDR3 region has 15 residues. Germline CDR1 is SGHTA and CDR2 is FQGTGA. CDR3 in DNA: TGTGCCAGCAGCTTATGGGGGGGCTTGTCAGATACGCAGTATTTT. This encodes CASSLWGGLSDTQYF.

The chain uses TRBV15 and TRBJ2-7, with TRBD1 matching over 9 bases. The trim removed 6 bases at V and 4 bases at J, leaving 7 bases unmatched. The CDR3 is 14 residues long. Germline CDR1 reads LNHNV; CDR2 reads YYDKDF (reference sequence). The CDR3: CATRGTGIEYEQYF. The CDR3 nucleotides read TGTGCCACCAGGGGGACAGGGATAGAATACGAGCAGTACTTC.

To note about this clonotype: With a much larger clone just one base away, this may be a read error. The gene calls are TRBV28 and TRBJ2-3; D might be TRBD2 (6 bases). CDR1 MDHEN and CDR2 SYDVKM come from the germline V gene. The CDR3 is 14 amino acids. The CDR3 DNA follows: TGTGCCAGCAGTTTCCGGGAGCCGGCAGATACGCGGTATTTT. Amino acid sequence: CASSFREPADTRYF.

This clonotype came up many times. The chain couples TRBV7-9 to TRBJ2-1; D gene uncertain. CDR3 size: 16 residues. V lost 2 bases, J lost 5 bases, and 16 bases lay in between. CDR1 is SEHNR, CDR2 FQNEAQ, per germline (reference sequence). CDR3 protein: CASSLSGTPPNNEQFF. In DNA form, the CDR3 reads TGTGCCAGCAGCTTATCTGGCACACCCCCTAACAATGAGCAGTTCTTC.

The chain is built from TRBV12-5 and TRBJ2-1; 7 nucleotides match TRBD1. J gave up 10 bases and V 1 base, and 4 bases lay outside the gene matches. This CDR3 is built from 13 residues. The germline V gene encodes CDR1 LGHNT and CDR2 FRNRAP. The CDR3 nucleotides are TGTGCTAGTGGTTTGGGACAGGGTGGGGAGCAGTTCTTC. Protein sequence: CASGLGQGGEQFF.

This clonotype came up a few times. The V gene is TRBV27, the J gene TRBJ1-5; 9 nucleotides match TRBD1. Trimming at V came to 5 bases and at J to 13 bases, leaving 9 bases not matched to a gene. This CDR3 comprises 13 residues. Germline CDR1 reads MNHEY; CDR2 reads SMNVEV (reference sequence). The CDR3 DNA is TGTGCCAGCAGTGTGGACAGGGGCCGACTTCAGCATTTT. It translates to CASSVDRGRLQHF.

This clonotype was found many times. The V and J genes are TRBV29-1 and TRBJ2-3; 8 bases are shared with TRBD2. Germline V gives CDR1 SQVTM, CDR2 ANQGSEA. V shed 3 bases and J 5 bases; nucleotides not matched to a gene: 10. The CDR3 consists of 15 residues. The CDR3 region is CSVEVLAGIQDTQYF. For the CDR3, the DNA is TGCAGCGTTGAGGTATTAGCGGGGATACAAGATACGCAGTATTTT.

This clonotype has ten or more counts. The chain recombines TRBV20-1 with TRBJ1-1; D is perhaps TRBD1 (6 bases). V lost 1 base to trimming and J lost 4 bases, with 10 bases between them. CDR3 length: 13 amino acids. Germline CDR1 reads DFQATT; CDR2 reads SNEGSKA (reference sequence). The CDR3 sequence is CSARGGRLTEAFF. The CDR3, as DNA: TGCAGTGCTAGAGGGGGGCGCCTCACTGAAGCTTTCTTT.

This clonotype occurred many times. V gene TRBV11-2 combines with J gene TRBJ2-5, with 14 bases matching TRBD2. Germline V gene sequence: CDR1 SGHAT, CDR2 FQNNGV. The CDR3 totals 18 residues. V gave up 5 bases and J gave up 3 bases; unmatched junction bases: 11. CDR3: CASSTHPTSGRAEETQYF. For the CDR3, the DNA is TGTGCCAGCAGCACCCACCCGACTAGCGGGAGGGCCGAAGAGACCCAGTACTTC.

This clonotype was picked up many times. The rearrangement links TRBV11-2 to TRBJ2-7; TRBD2 might be the D (6 bases). Trimming stripped 4 bases from V and 3 bases from J, with 13 bases between. The CDR3 has 14 residues. In germline, CDR1 is SGHAT, CDR2 FQNNGV. CDR3 protein: CASSSGVRYYEQYF. CDR3 nucleotides: TGTGCCAGCAGCTCGGGGGTCCGCTACTACGAGCAGTACTTC.

This clonotype was counted between two and nine times. This rearrangement joins TRBV2 to TRBJ2-7; TRBD2 aligns across 9 bases. The CDR3 extends over 14 amino acids. Trimming removed 6 bases from V and 3 bases from J; junction bases left unmatched: 6. Germline V gene lookup returns CDR1 SNHLY and CDR2 FYNNEI. In DNA, the CDR3 is TGTGCCAGCAGGGTTAGCGGGAGCTTCTACGAGCAGTACTTC. This gives the protein CASRVSGSFYEQYF.

The CDR3 nucleotides read TGCGCCAGCAGCTTGGCCAAACCGCCACGGGAGCAGTACTTC. It specifies CASSLAKPPREQYF. J is TRBJ2-7 and V is TRBV5-1; D is ambiguous. V was cut by 0 bases and J by 7 bases, with 14 bases left in between. This CDR3 is 14 amino acids long. Germline loops: CDR1 SGHRS, CDR2 YFSETQ.

This clonotype was counted at least ten times. The chain uses TRBV12-3 or TRBV12-4 and TRBJ2-3; 10 bases are shared with TRBD2. The CDR3 covers 15 residues. After removal of 7 bases from V and 4 bases from J, the junction contained 8 bases not matched to a gene. The CDR3 region has the DNA TGTGCCAGCACCCCCGGGACTAGCGATTCAGATACGCAGTATTTT. It encodes CASTPGTSDSDTQYF.

The chain couples TRBV6-1 to TRBJ2-3, with 10 bases that match TRBD2. This CDR3 contains 16 residues. The V gene end was trimmed by 8 bases and the J gene end by 2 bases; junction bases not matched to a gene: 10. In germline, CDR1 is MNHNS, CDR2 SASEGT. The CDR3 region is CASGGLLAGATDTQYF. CDR3 coding DNA: TGTGCCAGCGGGGGGCTGCTAGCGGGAGCCACAGATACGCAGTATTTT.

The CDR3 DNA reads as TGTGCCAGTAGTATTCGGTGGGAGACGGGTGAGACCCAGTACTTC. It specifies CASSIRWETGETQYF. V usage is TRBV19 and J usage is TRBJ2-5, with D tentatively TRBD2 (5 bases). This CDR3 has 15 amino acids. Germline V CDR1 and CDR2: LNHDA, SQIVND (reference sequence). With 3 bases removed from V and 5 bases from J, the gap between germline ends came to 16 bases.

At least ten counts were recorded for this clonotype. The chain has TRBV12-3 or TRBV12-4 and TRBJ1-2, with 7 positions matching TRBD1. CDR3 length: 14 residues. Losses at the gene ends were 4 bases for V and 6 bases for J; bases not matched to a gene: 8. The CDR3 DNA is TGTGCCAGCAGTTCCCTCAGGGGGACGGATGGCTACACCTTC. Protein product: CASSSLRGTDGYTF.

There are many counts of this clonotype. This sequence joins TRBV7-8 and TRBJ2-1, with D perhaps matching TRBD1 (6 bases). The V gene's germline CDR1 is SGHVS and CDR2 FQNEAQ. The CDR3 spans 16 residues. With 2 bases removed from V and 4 bases from J, the gap between germline ends came to 15 bases. The CDR3: CASSLWAGAAYNEQFF. The CDR3 coding sequence is TGTGCCAGCAGCTTATGGGCAGGGGCAGCATACAATGAGCAGTTCTTC.

The chain joins TRBV25-1 to TRBJ2-1; possibly TRBD2 for D (5 bases). Germline lookup yields CDR1 MGHDK and CDR2 SYGVNS. The V end lost 4 bases, the J end lost 6 bases, and 10 bases lay between the germline ends. This CDR3 region has 13 residues. CDR3 bases: TGTGCCAGCAGTGCCCCCGGGGTCAATGAGCAGTTCTTC. It encodes CASSAPGVNEQFF.

V usage is TRBV11-3 and J usage is TRBJ1-2, with TRBD1 identical over 7 bases. The germline V gene encodes CDR1 SGHNT and CDR2 YENEEA. With V trimmed by 5 bases and J by 6 bases, 15 bases remained unmatched. The CDR3 runs 16 residues. The CDR3 DNA follows: TGTGCCAGCAGCACCTTTCCGCAGGGGACAGACCATGGCTACACCTTC. It yields the protein CASSTFPQGTDHGYTF.

The chain joins TRBV5-1 to TRBJ2-1; the match to TRBD2 covers 10 bases. This CDR3 comprises 22 residues. The V gene's germline CDR1 is SGHRS and CDR2 YFSETQ. With 1 base clipped from V and 0 bases from J, the junction kept 19 bases outside the gene matches. The CDR3 sequence is CASSLYRTGRLAGESSYNEQFF. For the CDR3, the DNA is TGCGCCAGCAGCTTGTACAGGACCGGCAGGCTAGCGGGAGAGAGCTCCTACAATGAGCAGTTCTTC.